Each of the 26 T cell receptor beta chains below was sequenced from the same sample in a study of post-analysis software for immune sequencing data. Overall study results and limits: About 5 TRBV segments were significantly more frequent in patients than in controls. TRBV5-6, TRBV5-1 and TRBV20-1 were among these segments.

Their specific antigens are unknown. Sequencing libraries made from TCR beta cDNA carried unique molecular identifiers. In TCRdb, the PCR reads were re-called with MiXCR into one record per CDR3 protein. The sample records hundreds of thousands of distinct CDR3 sequences, under 70% being singletons. The material sequenced was blood. The receptors were gathered from a girl under 18 with multiple sclerosis.

This clonotype showed up just a few times. CDR3 coding DNA: TGTGCCAGCCAAGTGGGAGGCCTGAACACTGAAGCTTTCTTT. Translation: CASQVGGLNTEAFF. The chain couples TRBV12-3 or TRBV12-4 to TRBJ1-1; no reliable D call. The CDR3 runs 14 residues. Trimming pared 8 bases from V and 0 bases from J, leaving 13 bases between.

V gene TRBV7-9 combines with J gene TRBJ2-1; D perhaps matches TRBD2 (7 bases). The CDR3 spans 14 residues. Looked up from germline, CDR1 is SEHNR and CDR2 is FQNEAQ (reference sequence). The V end was cut by 6 bases, the J end by 8 bases, with 17 bases between. The CDR3 region is CASRPMSGGYEQFF. CDR3 nucleotide sequence: TGTGCCAGCAGACCGATGTCGGGGGGCTATGAGCAGTTCTTC.

V gene TRBV5-5 combines with J gene TRBJ2-3; weak D call: TRBD2 (6 bases). Germline V gene data show CDR1 as SGHKS and CDR2 as YYEKEE (reference sequence). Trimming shortened V by 3 bases and J by 2 bases, and 13 bases separated the two germline ends. CDR3 length equals 15 residues. CDR3 bases: TGTGCCAGCAGCTATAGACTAGATTACACAGATACGCAGTATTTT. Translation: CASSYRLDYTDTQYF.

J is TRBJ2-1 and V is TRBV5-1; 11 positions agree with TRBD2. CDR3 length: 16 residues. The germline V gene has CDR1 SGHRS and CDR2 YFSETQ. Losses at the gene ends were 4 bases for V and 6 bases for J; bases not matched to a gene: 9. Written as DNA, the CDR3 is TGCGCCAGCAGCCGGCTTCCTAGCGGGGGGCTCAATGAGCAGTTCTTC. Encoded protein: CASSRLPSGGLNEQFF.

A single count supports this clonotype. The chain combines TRBV3-1 with TRBJ2-5; D uncertain. V was shortened by 3 bases and J by 2 bases, with 13 bases between the two germline ends. CDR3 length: 15 amino acids. Looked up from germline, CDR1 is LGHDT and CDR2 is YNNKEL (reference sequence). DNA of the CDR3: TGTGCCAGCAGCCAGATCAGGACGGGTCAAGAGACCCAGTACTTC. Encoded protein: CASSQIRTGQETQYF.

This clonotype was counted many times. The gene calls are TRBV7-9 and TRBJ2-5; D is unclear. The V gene lost 1 base and the J gene lost 4 bases, with 7 bases spanning the gap. CDR1 SEHNR and CDR2 FQNEAQ come from the germline V gene (reference sequence). This CDR3 has 13 residues. CDR3 sequence: CASSLEVGETQYF. The CDR3 bases are TGTGCCAGCAGCTTAGAGGTTGGAGAGACCCAGTACTTC.

The chain carries TRBV15 and TRBJ2-1; D possibly corresponds to TRBD2 (5 bases). The CDR3 runs 15 residues. The V gene's germline CDR1 is LNHNV and CDR2 YYDKDF (reference sequence). Between the trimmed V and J ends, which lost 0 bases and 9 bases, there was a span of 15 bases. CDR3 amino acids: CATSRDTGPSGEQFF. CDR3 in DNA: TGTGCCACCAGCAGAGATACGGGTCCGAGCGGTGAGCAGTTCTTC.

V usage is TRBV11-2 and J usage is TRBJ2-7, with a possible D match to TRBD1 (8 bases). The CDR3 loop spans 18 amino acids. Germline assignment: CDR1 SGHAT and CDR2 FQNNGV. V lost 2 bases and J 0 bases, leaving 20 bases between the germline ends. Written as DNA, the CDR3 is TGTGCCAGCAGCTTAAACTGGGAGGGGACAGGCGACTCCTACGAGCAGTACTTC. This sequence encodes CASSLNWEGTGDSYEQYF.

This clonotype was recorded a few times. This chain uses TRBV29-1 with TRBJ1-4; D unresolved. CDR1 SQVTM and CDR2 ANQGSEA come from the germline V gene. V was shortened by 4 bases and J by 4 bases, with 13 bases between the two germline ends. CDR3 length equals 14 residues. DNA for the CDR3: TGCAGCGTTGTGACTTATGAAGATAATGAAAAACTGTTTTTT. It specifies CSVVTYEDNEKLFF. The entire variable domain, with the rest obtained from reference TRBV29-1 and TRBJ1-4, is as follows: SAVISQKPSRDICQRGTSLTIQCQVDSQVTMMFWYRQQPGQSLTLIATANQGSEATYESGFVIDKFPISRPNLTFSTLTVSNMSPEDSSIYLCSVVTYEDNEKLFFGSGTQLSVL.

The chain has TRBV5-1 and TRBJ1-4, with D uncertain. The CDR3 runs to 13 residues. Germline loops: CDR1 SGHRS, CDR2 YFSETQ. V gave up 4 bases and J gave up 5 bases, with 9 bases separating them. The CDR3 nucleotides are TGCGCCAGCAGCCCGCAGGAGAATGAAAAACTGTTTTTT. Translating gives CASSPQENEKLFF. The variable domain in full, with the rest retrieved from reference TRBV5-1 and TRBJ1-4, is KAGVTQTPRYLIKTRGQQVTLSCSPISGHRSVSWYQQTPGQGLQFLFEYFSETQRNKGNFPGRFSGRQFSNSRSEMNVSTLELGDSALYLCASSPQENEKLFFGSGTQLSVL.

This clonotype turned up a few times. This sequence joins TRBV6-5 and TRBJ2-7, with TRBD2 matching 7 bases. Germline V CDR1 and CDR2: MNHEY, SVGAGI. Unmatched junction bases numbered 5, after V lost 5 bases and J lost 1 base. The CDR3 contains 14 residues. CDR3 region: CASSTAGGSYEQYF. The CDR3 DNA follows: TGTGCCAGCAGTACTGCCGGGGGGTCCTACGAGCAGTACTTC.

The chain carries TRBV18 and TRBJ2-4, with D possibly TRBD2 on 5 matching bases. The germline gives CDR1 KGHSH, CDR2 LQKENI. The CDR3 length is 16 residues. Trimming stripped 0 bases from V and 0 bases from J, with 9 bases between. CDR3 residues: CASSPPDGVAKNIQYF. The CDR3 coding sequence is TGTGCCAGCTCACCACCGGACGGGGTAGCCAAAAACATTCAGTACTTC.

This clonotype was observed a handful of times. The CDR3 region has the DNA TGTGCCAGCAGCACTTCAGGGCCCGAGACCCAGTACTTC. Amino acids: CASSTSGPETQYF. The V and J genes are TRBV2 and TRBJ2-5, with D possibly matching TRBD1 (5 bases). Germline assignment: CDR1 SNHLY and CDR2 FYNNEI. This CDR3 region has 13 residues. V dropped 6 bases and J dropped 5 bases, with 13 bases sitting between them.

The rearrangement uses TRBV7-3 and TRBJ2-5; 8 bases agree with TRBD2. The CDR3 length is 17 residues. The germline gives CDR1 SGHTA, CDR2 FQGTGA. Trimming took 5 bases from V and 5 from J; bases not matched to a gene: 16. The CDR3 reads CASSPNSGTTRAETQYF. The CDR3 coding sequence is TGTGCCAGCAGCCCGAATAGCGGGACCACTAGGGCGGAGACCCAGTACTTC.

This clonotype has only a few counts. The chain is built from TRBV10-3 and TRBJ1-1; maybe TRBD1 (6 bases). This CDR3 is 15 amino acids long. The V end was cut by 6 bases, the J end by 0 bases, with 14 bases between. Germline assignment: CDR1 ENHRY and CDR2 SYGVKD. The CDR3 region is CAISRSGQMNTEAFF. The CDR3 DNA follows: TGTGCCATCAGCCGATCGGGACAAATGAACACTGAAGCTTTCTTT.

V is TRBV6-5 and J is TRBJ2-1; D is unresolved. The CDR3 has 14 amino acids. The germline CDR1 and CDR2 sequences are MNHEY and SVGAGI. V was trimmed by 6 bases and J by 9 bases, leaving 18 bases between them. The CDR3 reads CASRKEWWVSEQFF. CDR3 nucleotides: TGTGCCAGCAGGAAGGAATGGTGGGTTAGTGAGCAGTTCTTC.

The table lists this clonotype with a few counts. A read error may produce the germline difference seen at one junction end. The chain couples TRBV11-2 to TRBJ2-3; TRBD1 agrees at 7 bases. Per germline, CDR1 SGHAT and CDR2 FQNNGV. The CDR3 sequence is 13 residues long. CDR3 coding DNA: TGCGCCAGCAGCTCATCCAGGGGGGATACGCAGTATTTT. Translation gives CASSSSRGDTQYF.

V is TRBV6-6 and J is TRBJ2-2, with D perhaps TRBD2 (6 bases). V lost 5 bases to trimming and J lost 1 base, with 11 bases between them. The CDR3 contains 15 residues. Germline lookup yields CDR1 MNHNY and CDR2 SVGAGI (reference sequence). The CDR3 reads CASSNREWNTGELFF. The CDR3 nucleotides read TGTGCCAGCAGTAACCGGGAGTGGAACACCGGGGAGCTGTTTTTT.

The genes are TRBV7-9 and TRBJ2-1, with TRBD2 as a possible D gene (6 bases). The CDR3 is 16 amino acids. Trimming cost V 5 bases and J 2 bases, with 16 bases left between them. Germline values: CDR1 SEHNR, CDR2 FQNEAQ (reference sequence). The CDR3 sequence: CASSPTAGLTYNEQFF. DNA for the CDR3: TGTGCCAGCAGCCCAACCGCGGGACTCACCTACAATGAGCAGTTCTTC.

The chain has TRBV29-1 and TRBJ2-7; TRBD2 agrees at 9 bases. Germline V lookup: CDR1 SQVTM, CDR2 ANQGSEA. The CDR3 consists of 14 residues. J gave up 3 bases and V 4 bases, and 7 bases lay outside the gene matches. In DNA, the CDR3 is TGCAGCGTTGGGAAGGGTAGCGGGAGCTACGAGCAGTACTTC. As protein: CSVGKGSGSYEQYF.

The chain is built from TRBV4-1 and TRBJ2-7, with D tentatively TRBD1 or TRBD2 (5 bases each). The CDR3 extends over 17 amino acids. The germline gives CDR1 MGHRA, CDR2 YSYEKL. Trimming removed 3 bases from V and 4 bases from J, with 22 bases in between. The chain's CDR3 is CASSQGDSHLILYEQYF. The CDR3 region has the DNA TGCGCCAGCAGCCAGGGGGATAGCCATCTAATTCTATACGAGCAGTACTTC.

V is TRBV4-1 and J is TRBJ2-5; D is unclear. The CDR3 runs 14 residues. V lost 0 bases to trimming and J lost 2 bases, with 7 bases between them. The germline V gene has CDR1 MGHRA and CDR2 YSYEKL. Here the CDR3 reads CASSQDHGQETQYF. The CDR3 DNA follows: TGCGCCAGCAGCCAAGATCACGGACAAGAGACCCAGTACTTC.

The chain carries TRBV2 and TRBJ2-5; 9 positions match TRBD2. Germline V gives CDR1 SNHLY, CDR2 FYNNEI. There are 17 residues in the CDR3. With 4 bases clipped from V and 1 base from J, the junction kept 10 bases outside the gene matches. CDR3 in amino acids: CASSGRGWTSAQETQYF. In DNA, the CDR3 is TGTGCCAGCAGTGGAAGGGGGTGGACTAGCGCCCAAGAGACCCAGTACTTC.

This chain links TRBV7-9 with TRBJ2-6; D gene ambiguous. The V end was cut by 3 bases, the J end by 1 base, with 10 bases between. The germline CDR1 and CDR2 sequences are SEHNR and FQNEAQ (reference sequence). The CDR3 spans 16 residues. CDR3 sequence: CASSFNSESGANVLTF. The DNA of the CDR3 is TGTGCCAGCAGCTTCAACAGCGAGTCTGGGGCCAACGTCCTGACTTTC.

The V call is TRBV9, the J call TRBJ2-1; 14 bases are shared with TRBD2. The germline V gene has CDR1 SGDLS and CDR2 YYNGEE. The trim removed 0 bases at V and 4 bases at J, leaving 9 bases unmatched. This CDR3 has 19 amino acids. The DNA of the CDR3 is TGTGCCAGCAGCGTAGAGACTAGCGGGAGGGCCGGGGGATACAATGAGCAGTTCTTC. Its translation is CASSVETSGRAGGYNEQFF.

This clonotype was counted a few times. The gene calls are TRBV20-1 and TRBJ2-4, with 8 bases identical to TRBD2. The CDR3 extends over 20 amino acids. The germline V gene has CDR1 DFQATT and CDR2 SNEGSKA (reference sequence). Unmatched junction bases numbered 22, after V lost 5 bases and J lost 1 base. The CDR3: CSAQMGWRGDPMIAKNIQYF. CDR3 coding DNA: TGCAGTGCTCAGATGGGTTGGCGGGGGGACCCCATGATTGCCAAAAACATTCAGTACTTC.